The 29 T cell receptor beta chains below were found in one sample sequenced in a study of blood T cell repertoires in COVID-19. The protocol was immunoSEQ multiplex PCR, while the TCRdb copy is restricted to in-frame clones and leaves out a portion. Of about 92,000 clones in the sample, roughly 87% were seen once. Sequences were obtained from peripheral blood. These receptors all stem from a woman in her fifties or sixties with COVID-19, enrolled during active disease.

The rearrangement links TRBV11-2 to TRBJ1-1, with 10 nucleotides matching TRBD1. J gave up 1 base and V 1 base, and 0 bases lay outside the gene matches. Germline V gene data show CDR1 as SGHAT and CDR2 as FQNNGV. CDR3 length equals 15 residues. CDR3 sequence: CASSLGDRGNTEAFF. In DNA, the CDR3 is TGTGCCAGCAGCTTAGGGGACAGGGGGAACACTGAAGCTTTCTTT.

The chain couples TRBV5-6 to TRBJ2-7; D is uncertain. The germline V and J ends were trimmed by 3 bases and 5 bases, with 6 bases remaining between them. CDR1 is SGHDT, CDR2 YYEEEE, per germline. The CDR3 has 11 residues. The DNA of the CDR3 is TGTGCCAGCAGCTCTTTCCACGAGCAGTACTTC. Protein product: CASSSFHEQYF.

The gene calls are TRBV5-8 and TRBJ1-1; 8 positions agree with TRBD1. V lost 1 base to trimming and J lost 4 bases; unmatched junction nucleotides: 6. The CDR3 extends over 15 amino acids. Germline V gene lookup returns CDR1 SGHTS and CDR2 YDEGEE. This CDR3 reads CASSLNQGAGTEAFF. The CDR3 nucleotides read TGTGCCAGCAGCTTGAACCAGGGGGCGGGCACTGAAGCTTTCTTT.

The chain couples TRBV6-5 to TRBJ1-1; TRBD1 matches 8 bases. CDR3 length: 13 residues. CDR1 and CDR2 from the germline V gene are MNHEY and SVGAGI. The junction had 8 bases not matched to a gene; V was cut back by 7 bases and J by 7 bases. DNA for the CDR3: TGTGCCAGCACCCAGGGGGCGGGAGATGAAGCTTTCTTT. Translation: CASTQGAGDEAFF.

The CDR3 DNA reads as TGTGCCAGCAGCCCGCGGACAGGGGCGGTCACAGATACGCAGTATTTT. This sequence encodes CASSPRTGAVTDTQYF. This chain uses TRBV7-9 with TRBJ2-3; TRBD1 aligns across 9 bases. CDR3 length: 16 residues. Germline CDR1 reads SEHNR; CDR2 reads FQNEAQ (reference sequence). Unmatched junction bases numbered 8, after V lost 5 bases and J lost 2 bases. Full variable domain (rest looked up from reference TRBV7-9 and TRBJ2-3): DTGVSQNPRHKITKRGQNVTFRCDPISEHNRLYWYRQTLGQGPEFLTYFQNEAQLEKSRLLSDRFSAERPKGSFSTLEIQRTEQGDSAMYLCASSPRTGAVTDTQYFGPGTRLTVL.

This chain links TRBV27 with TRBJ1-6; 8 positions match TRBD1. The CDR3 is 16 amino acids. Trimming took 5 bases from V and 7 from J; bases not matched to a gene: 10. CDR1 MNHEY and CDR2 SMNVEV come from the germline V gene (reference sequence). This CDR3 reads CASSPGQGETNSPLHF. The CDR3 DNA follows: TGTGCCAGCAGTCCTGGACAGGGCGAAACGAATTCACCCCTCCACTTT.

V usage is TRBV7-9 and J usage is TRBJ1-1; TRBD1 is a possible D gene (5 bases). The CDR3 is 14 residues long. V shed 2 bases and J shed 1 base, with 8 bases lying between them. The germline V gene encodes CDR1 SEHNR and CDR2 FQNEAQ (reference sequence). The CDR3 nucleotides read TGTGCCAGCAGCTTACGGCAGGGGAACACTGAAGCTTTCTTT. Translating it yields CASSLRQGNTEAFF.

The chain recombines TRBV6-5 with TRBJ1-1, with D maybe TRBD1 (6 bases). Deletions cut 4 bases from V and 1 base from J, with 16 bases between. Germline values: CDR1 MNHEY, CDR2 SVGAGI. The CDR3 totals 16 residues. CDR3 bases: TGTGCCAGCAGTTGGGGGCTTGAGGGGCCGAACACTGAAGCTTTCTTT. Translated, it gives CASSWGLEGPNTEAFF.

The chain employs TRBV19 and TRBJ2-3; D gene ambiguous. CDR1 and CDR2 from the germline V gene are LNHDA and SQIVND (reference sequence). The CDR3 loop spans 11 amino acids. Trimming stripped 6 bases from V and 6 bases from J, with 7 bases between. CDR3 in DNA: TGTGCCAGTAGGTTTCGTGATACGCAGTATTTT. Translation gives CASRFRDTQYF.

The chain links TRBV3-1 (or the pseudogene TRBV3-2) to TRBJ2-5, with 7 bases that match TRBD2. Looked up from germline, CDR1 is LGHDT and CDR2 is YNNKEL (reference sequence). With 0 bases clipped from V and 5 bases from J, the junction kept 6 bases outside the gene matches. The CDR3 loop spans 15 amino acids. The CDR3 protein is CASSQEQRGWETQYF. The CDR3 region has the DNA TGTGCCAGCAGCCAAGAACAGCGGGGCTGGGAGACCCAGTACTTC.

The chain couples TRBV24-1 to TRBJ2-3; TRBD2 matches 11 bases. CDR1 KGHDR and CDR2 SFDVKD come from the germline V gene. J lost 3 bases, V lost 4 bases, and 8 bases had no gene match. CDR3 size: 17 residues. DNA for the CDR3: TGTGCCACCAGTGACACCGTAGCGGGGGGGATGACAGATACGCAGTATTTT. Protein product: CATSDTVAGGMTDTQYF.

The V gene is TRBV2, the J gene TRBJ1-2; weak D call: TRBD1 (5 bases). The CDR3 spans 13 residues. Trimming took off 10 bases at V and 3 bases at J, with 15 bases between the two ends. Per the germline V gene, CDR1 is SNHLY and CDR2 is FYNNEI. CDR3 coding DNA: TGTGCCAAGACCCGGACAAGTTACTATGGCTACACCTTC. Translated, it gives CAKTRTSYYGYTF. Full variable domain (rest looked up from reference TRBV2 and TRBJ1-2): EPEVTQTPSHQVTQMGQEVILRCVPISNHLYFYWYRQILGQKVEFLVSFYNNEISEKSEIFDDQFSVERPDGSNFTLKIRSTKLEDSAMYFCAKTRTSYYGYTFGSGTRLTVV.

The chain has TRBV5-1 and TRBJ2-7, with D tentatively TRBD1 (5 bases). Germline values: CDR1 SGHRS, CDR2 YFSETQ. Trimming stripped 1 base from V and 0 bases from J, with 8 bases between. This CDR3 comprises 14 residues. This chain's CDR3 is CASSLPGFSYEQYF. CDR3 in DNA: TGCGCCAGCAGCTTGCCAGGGTTCTCCTACGAGCAGTACTTC.

V and J are TRBV7-2 and TRBJ1-5; the match to TRBD1 covers 8 bases. The germline CDR1 and CDR2 sequences are SGHTA and FQGNSA. V gave up 1 base and J gave up 5 bases; unmatched junction bases: 7. The CDR3 consists of 16 residues. Here the CDR3 DNA reads TGTGCCAGCAGCTTAGAGGGACAGGTAGCCGATCAGCCCCAGCATTTT. Protein: CASSLEGQVADQPQHF.

The chain combines TRBV18 with TRBJ2-7, with D tentatively TRBD1 (6 bases). This CDR3 comprises 16 residues. V shed 4 bases and J shed 0 bases, with 16 bases lying between them. Germline CDR1 reads KGHSH; CDR2 reads LQKENI. The CDR3 DNA reads as TGTGCCAGCTCACTAACACAGGGTCAGAGCTCCTACGAGCAGTACTTC. Its protein product is CASSLTQGQSSYEQYF.

CDR3 in DNA: TGTGCCAGCAGCTTAGAACGGACAAGTGAAGCTTTCTTT. It translates to CASSLERTSEAFF. The chain couples TRBV11-2 to TRBJ1-1; D may be TRBD1 (5 bases). Trimming left V 0 bases short and J 7 bases short, with 9 bases between. This CDR3 is built from 13 residues. Germline CDR1 is SGHAT and CDR2 is FQNNGV.

The chain is built from TRBV4-1 and TRBJ1-2, with 9 bases lining up with TRBD1. Per the germline V gene, CDR1 is MGHRA and CDR2 is YSYEKL. This CDR3 has 16 amino acids. The V gene end was trimmed by 1 base and the J gene end by 3 bases; junction bases not matched to a gene: 6. CDR3 protein: CASSQGTGASYYGYTF. CDR3 in DNA: TGCGCCAGCAGCCAAGGGACAGGGGCGAGTTACTATGGCTACACCTTC.

The chain has TRBV11-2 and TRBJ2-7, with TRBD2 identical over 11 bases. V lost 0 bases to trimming and J lost 4 bases; unmatched junction nucleotides: 8. CDR1 and CDR2 from the germline V gene are SGHAT and FQNNGV. This CDR3 region has 17 residues. The DNA for the CDR3 is TGTGCCAGCAGCTTAGAAGGTCTAGCGGGGGGTTTGTACGAGCAGTACTTC. Its protein product is CASSLEGLAGGLYEQYF.

The chain recombines TRBV5-6 with TRBJ1-5; D remains ambiguous. The CDR3 consists of 15 residues. Germline V gene sequence: CDR1 SGHDT, CDR2 YYEEEE. V was clipped by 1 base and J by 2 bases, with 10 bases between them. CDR3 coding DNA: TGTGCCAGCAGCTTGCTTGGAGTGGGCAATCAGCCCCAGCATTTT. Encoded protein: CASSLLGVGNQPQHF.

This clone has a handful of counts. The J gene is TRBJ1-1, the V gene TRBV2, with D hard to call. Germline values: CDR1 SNHLY, CDR2 FYNNEI. Trimming shortened V by 4 bases and J by 7 bases, and 7 bases separated the two germline ends. This CDR3 comprises 11 residues. The chain's CDR3 is CASSVIVEAFF. The CDR3 DNA reads TGTGCCAGCAGTGTCATAGTTGAAGCTTTCTTT.

The chain has TRBV9 and TRBJ2-7; possible D gene TRBD2, 6 bases. CDR3 length: 15 residues. CDR1 and CDR2 from the germline V gene are SGDLS and YYNGEE. Trimming stripped 4 bases from V and 1 base from J, with 15 bases between. The CDR3 loop is CASSPGLSFSYEQYF. Here the CDR3 DNA reads TGTGCCAGCAGCCCCGGACTATCGTTTTCCTACGAGCAGTACTTC.

This chain links TRBV5-8 with TRBJ1-2, with unresolved D. This CDR3 has 15 residues. Germline-derived CDR1 and CDR2 are SGHTS and YDEGEE. V dropped 2 bases and J dropped 4 bases, with 15 bases sitting between them. CDR3 DNA: TGTGCCAGCAGCTTTCGAGACAAAGCCCCCTATGGCTACACCTTC. This codes for CASSFRDKAPYGYTF.

This chain joins TRBV7-8 and TRBJ1-3, with 8 bases identical to TRBD1. Losses at the gene ends were 5 bases for V and 2 bases for J; bases not matched to a gene: 2. CDR3 length equals 14 residues. Germline lookup yields CDR1 SGHVS and CDR2 FQNEAQ. CDR3 amino acids: CASSPRGPGNTIYF. Here the CDR3 DNA reads TGTGCCAGCAGCCCCAGGGGGCCTGGAAACACCATATATTTT.

The V gene is TRBV4-2, the J gene TRBJ2-2; 12 bases fit TRBD2. This CDR3 spans 18 amino acids. Germline assignment: CDR1 LGHNA and CDR2 YNFKEQ. Trimming at V came to 2 bases and at J to 4 bases, leaving 8 bases not matched to a gene. The CDR3 DNA reads as TGTGCCAGCAGCCAAACTAGCGGGGGGCTTCTTAGCACCGGGGAGCTGTTTTTT. Translating it yields CASSQTSGGLLSTGELFF.

The table lists this clone with a count of one. The chain is built from TRBV6-6 and TRBJ1-4, with TRBD1 as a possible D gene (5 bases). The CDR3 consists of 14 residues. V was pared by 4 bases and J by 7 bases, with 13 bases between. Germline V gene sequence: CDR1 MNHNY, CDR2 SVGAGI (reference sequence). CDR3 coding DNA: TGTGCCAGCAGTTTAACGGGACTCGGTGAAAAACTGTTTTTT. It specifies CASSLTGLGEKLFF.

This sequence joins TRBV5-5 and TRBJ2-2; TRBD2 might be the D (6 bases). CDR1 SGHKS and CDR2 YYEKEE come from the germline V gene (reference sequence). The CDR3 has 14 residues. Trimming cost V 2 bases and J 6 bases, with 11 bases left between them. The CDR3, as DNA: TGTGCCAGCAGCTTCGGGGGACGAGCCGGGGAGCTGTTTTTT. This gives the protein CASSFGGRAGELFF.

This clone has a handful of counts. V is TRBV7-3 and J is TRBJ2-3; D call uncertain. The V gene lost 0 bases and the J gene lost 8 bases, with 15 bases spanning the gap. The CDR3 contains 15 residues. Germline CDR1 and CDR2: SGHTA and FQGTGA. The CDR3, as DNA: TGTGCCAGCAGCTTAACCCCACCCACTTCGGGTACGCAGTATTTT. Translated: CASSLTPPTSGTQYF.

This clone has only one observation. The V gene is TRBV6-5, the J gene TRBJ1-1, with 8 bases identical to TRBD1. Germline lookup yields CDR1 MNHEY and CDR2 SVGAGI. CDR3 length: 13 amino acids. The V and J ends lost 9 bases and 7 bases, in that order; junction bases with no gene match: 10. Here the CDR3 DNA reads TGTGCCAGTACCAGACAGGGGAGGGTTGAAGCTTTCTTT. This translates into CASTRQGRVEAFF.

DNA of the CDR3: TGCAGCGTTGGGAGCGGGGCGACCTACGAGCAGTACTTC. Protein product: CSVGSGATYEQYF. The rearrangement joins TRBV29-1 to TRBJ2-7; 7 bases are shared with TRBD2. V dropped 4 bases and J dropped 2; count of bases not matched to a gene: 5. Germline assignment: CDR1 SQVTM and CDR2 ANQGSEA. The CDR3 consists of 13 residues.